Listed below are T cell receptor beta chains from one sample, sequenced in a study of blood T cells in healthy people across ages. TCRdb re-analysed the 5' RACE reads in MiXCR, keeping a single row per CDR3 protein. The table has under 800,000 distinct CDR3 sequences, roughly 45% seen once; the top ten hold about 20%. Sequencing used blood. The receptor source for this set is a woman in her sixties or seventies in good health. Both conserved end residues are trimmed from each CDR3.

>TRBJ2-3|TRBV9
ASSVEGQGDTQY
>TRBJ2-1|TRBV20-1
SARPGTSPLWDEQF
>TRBJ2-3|TRBV20-1
SARGSAGDTDTQY
>TRBJ2-7|TRBV6-2/TRBV6-3
ASSRLLVYEQY
>TRBJ2-5|TRBV12-5
ASGFGPSGQETQY
>TRBJ2-1|TRBV6-5
ASSYLDRGDNEQF
>TRBJ2-1|TRBV20-1
SAREFPGRTYNEQF
>TRBJ2-1|TRBV5-8
ASRGSGLAAYNEQF
>TRBJ2-7|TRBV6-5
ASSYRLAGGSYEQY
>TRBJ2-7|TRBV4-2
ASSHGTDTYEQY
>TRBJ2-7|TRBV28
ASSSAGTNEQY
>TRBJ2-4|TRBV7-9
ASSWQVGNIQY
>.|TRBV29-1
SVVPPGTLETQY
>TRBJ2-1|TRBV5-1
ASSKGTGGNEQF
>TRBJ1-1|TRBV10-3
AIRQTDSEAF
>TRBJ2-1|TRBV12-3/TRBV12-4
ASSLDGGGPANEQF
>TRBJ2-1|TRBV6-2/TRBV6-3
ASSYERGVYNEQF
>TRBJ2-3|TRBV5-1
ASSLGGGVDTQY
>TRBJ2-7|TRBV29-1
SVESSGGRYEQY
>TRBJ2-7|TRBV6-5
ASNRGTGMDSEQY
>TRBJ2-5|TRBV3-1
ASSQASGGIEQY
>TRBJ1-6|TRBV5-6
ASNYRQGRPYNSPLH
>.|TRBV11-2
ASSGGDYPAHEQY
>TRBJ2-1|TRBV10-3
AISPGGYEQF
>TRBJ2-4|TRBV7-2
ASSLVTDRIAKNIQY
>TRBJ2-1|TRBV9
ASSVDSGRAREQF
>TRBJ1-2|TRBV5-1
ASSRQGNEGDYGYT
>TRBJ2-2|TRBV7-9
AGSQNTGELF
>TRBJ1-6|TRBV5-6
ASSRGQSYNSPLH
>TRBJ1-3|TRBV12-5
ASGFQGEHTIY
>TRBJ2-3|TRBV28
ASRARDTQY
>TRBJ2-2|TRBV7-2
ASSREQGASGELF
>TRBJ2-2|TRBV21-1
ASSKGVHHTGELF
>TRBJ1-2|TRBV3-1
ASSQAPGRNYGYT
>TRBJ1-2|TRBV5-1
ASSADPQGRDGYT
>TRBJ1-2|TRBV5-6
ASSLPEAYGYT
>TRBJ2-2|TRBV2
ASSRTGTSNTGELF
>TRBJ2-7|TRBV29-1
GVEAGWDGGYEQY
>TRBJ2-1|TRBV20-1
SAKKRGQDYNEQF
>TRBJ2-7|TRBV12-3/TRBV12-4
ASSRGQNLGEQY
>TRBJ2-7|TRBV6-2/TRBV6-3
ASSYQGSTTYEQY